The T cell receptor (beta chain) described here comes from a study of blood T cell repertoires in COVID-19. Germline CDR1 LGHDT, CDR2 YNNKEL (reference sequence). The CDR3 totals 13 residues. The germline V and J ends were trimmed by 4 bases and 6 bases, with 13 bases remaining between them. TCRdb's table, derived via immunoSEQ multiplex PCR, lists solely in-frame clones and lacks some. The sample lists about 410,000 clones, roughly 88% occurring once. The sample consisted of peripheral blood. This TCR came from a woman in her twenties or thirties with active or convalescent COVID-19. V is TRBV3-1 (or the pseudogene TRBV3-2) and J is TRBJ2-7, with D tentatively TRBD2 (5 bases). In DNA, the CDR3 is TGTGCCAGCAGCCCCACTCAACTAGGCGAGCAGTACTTC. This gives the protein CASSPTQLGEQYF.